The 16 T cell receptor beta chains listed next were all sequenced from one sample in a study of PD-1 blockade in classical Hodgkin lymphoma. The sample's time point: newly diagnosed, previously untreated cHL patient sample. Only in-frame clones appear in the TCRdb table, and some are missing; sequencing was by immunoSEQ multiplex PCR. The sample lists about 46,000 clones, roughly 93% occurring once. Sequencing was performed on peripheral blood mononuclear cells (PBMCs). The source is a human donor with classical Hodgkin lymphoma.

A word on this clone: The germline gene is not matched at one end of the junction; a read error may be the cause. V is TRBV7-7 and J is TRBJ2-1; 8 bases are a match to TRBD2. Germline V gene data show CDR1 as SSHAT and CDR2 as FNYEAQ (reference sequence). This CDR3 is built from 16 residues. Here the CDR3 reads CASSSRAGAYYNEQFF. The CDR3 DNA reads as TGTGCTAGCAGCTCCAGAGCGGGAGCGTATTACAATGAGCAGTTCTTC. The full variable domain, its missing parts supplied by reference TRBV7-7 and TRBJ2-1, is GAGVSQSPRYKVTKRGQDVTLRCDPISSHATLYWYQQALGQGPEFLTYFNYEAQPDKSGLPSDRFSAERPEGSISTLTIQRTEQRDSAMYRCASSSRAGAYYNEQFFGPGTRLTVL.

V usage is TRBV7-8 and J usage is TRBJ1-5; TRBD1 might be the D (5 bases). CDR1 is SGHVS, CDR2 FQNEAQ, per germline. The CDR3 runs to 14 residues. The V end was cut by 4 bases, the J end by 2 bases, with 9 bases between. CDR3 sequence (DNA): TGTGCCAGCAGCTCACGGGGGGGCAATCAGCCCCAGCATTTT. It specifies CASSSRGGNQPQHF.

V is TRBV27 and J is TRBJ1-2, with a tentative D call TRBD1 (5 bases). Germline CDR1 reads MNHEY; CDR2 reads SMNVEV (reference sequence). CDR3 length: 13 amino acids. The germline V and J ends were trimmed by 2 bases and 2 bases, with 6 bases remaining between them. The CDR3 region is CASSLGGNYGYTF. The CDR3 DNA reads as TGTGCCAGCAGTTTAGGGGGGAACTATGGCTACACCTTC.

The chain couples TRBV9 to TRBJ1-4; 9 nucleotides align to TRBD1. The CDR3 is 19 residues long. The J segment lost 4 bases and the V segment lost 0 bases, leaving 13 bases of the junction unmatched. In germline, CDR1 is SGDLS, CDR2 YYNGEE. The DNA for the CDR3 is TGTGCCAGCAGCGTAGGAAGACAGGGGGTACCCTCCGGTAATGAAAAACTGTTTTTT. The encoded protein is CASSVGRQGVPSGNEKLFF.

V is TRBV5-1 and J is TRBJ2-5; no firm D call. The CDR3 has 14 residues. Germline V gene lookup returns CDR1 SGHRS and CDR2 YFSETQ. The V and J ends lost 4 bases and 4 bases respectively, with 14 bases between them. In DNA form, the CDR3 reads TGCGCCAGCAGCGACTTAGGGATGGGAGAGACCCAGTACTTC. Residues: CASSDLGMGETQYF.

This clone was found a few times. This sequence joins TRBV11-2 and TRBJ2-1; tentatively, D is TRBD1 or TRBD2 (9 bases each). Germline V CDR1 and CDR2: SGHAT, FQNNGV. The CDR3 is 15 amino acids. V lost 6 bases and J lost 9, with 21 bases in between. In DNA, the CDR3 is TGTGCCAGCAGTCCAGGGACAGGGCGGGAGGGTGAGCAGTTCTTC. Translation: CASSPGTGREGEQFF.

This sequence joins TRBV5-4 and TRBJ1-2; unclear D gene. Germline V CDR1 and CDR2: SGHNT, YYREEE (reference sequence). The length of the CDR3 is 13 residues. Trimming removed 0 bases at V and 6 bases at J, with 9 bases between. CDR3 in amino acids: CASSLGGTNGYTF. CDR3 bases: TGTGCCAGCAGCTTGGGTGGAACTAATGGCTACACCTTC.

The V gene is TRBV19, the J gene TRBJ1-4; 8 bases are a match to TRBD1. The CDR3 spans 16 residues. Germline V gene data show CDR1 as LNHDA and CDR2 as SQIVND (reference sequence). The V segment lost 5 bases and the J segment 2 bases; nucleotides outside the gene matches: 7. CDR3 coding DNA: TGTGCCAGTAGTCGACAGGGGTCTCCGACTAATGAAAAACTGTTTTTT. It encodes CASSRQGSPTNEKLFF.

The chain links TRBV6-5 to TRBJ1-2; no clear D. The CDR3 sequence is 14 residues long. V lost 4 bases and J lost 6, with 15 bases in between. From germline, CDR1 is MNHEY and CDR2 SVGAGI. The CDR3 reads CASSSPPLWDGYTF. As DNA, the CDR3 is TGTGCCAGCAGTTCCCCGCCCCTTTGGGATGGCTACACCTTC.

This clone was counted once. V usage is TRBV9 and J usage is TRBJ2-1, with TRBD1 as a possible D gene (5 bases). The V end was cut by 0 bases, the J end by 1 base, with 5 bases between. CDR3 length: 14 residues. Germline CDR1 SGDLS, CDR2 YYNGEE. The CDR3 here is CASSVAGSYNEQFF. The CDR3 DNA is TGTGCCAGCAGCGTAGCAGGGTCCTACAATGAGCAGTTCTTC.

CDR3 sequence (DNA): TGTGCCAGCAGTGAATCCGCCGGGAACCAAGAGACCCAGTACTTC. The encoded protein is CASSESAGNQETQYF. This rearrangement joins TRBV25-1 to TRBJ2-5; D might be TRBD2 (5 bases). The germline CDR1 and CDR2 sequences are MGHDK and SYGVNS. This CDR3 region has 15 residues. Trimming removed 1 base at V and 0 bases at J, with 9 bases between.

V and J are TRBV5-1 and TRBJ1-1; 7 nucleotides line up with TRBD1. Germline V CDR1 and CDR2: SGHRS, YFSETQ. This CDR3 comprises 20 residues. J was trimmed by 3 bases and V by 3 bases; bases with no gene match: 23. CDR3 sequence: CASSSPPKADREGWYTEAFF. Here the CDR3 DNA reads TGCGCCAGCAGCTCGCCACCTAAAGCTGACAGGGAAGGTTGGTACACTGAAGCTTTCTTT.

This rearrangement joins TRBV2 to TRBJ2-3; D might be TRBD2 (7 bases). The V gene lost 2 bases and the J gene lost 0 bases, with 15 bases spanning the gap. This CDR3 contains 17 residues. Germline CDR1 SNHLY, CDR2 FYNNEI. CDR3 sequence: CASSEPPGGGSTDTQYF. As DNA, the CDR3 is TGTGCCAGCAGTGAACCCCCGGGGGGCGGCAGCACAGATACGCAGTATTTT.

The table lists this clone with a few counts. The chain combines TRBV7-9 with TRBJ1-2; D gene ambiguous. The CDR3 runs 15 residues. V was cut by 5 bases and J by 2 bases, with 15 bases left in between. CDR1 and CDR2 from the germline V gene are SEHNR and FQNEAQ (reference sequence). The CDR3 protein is CASSPLGLANYGYTF. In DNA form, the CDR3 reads TGTGCCAGCAGCCCCCTCGGTTTGGCAAACTATGGCTACACCTTC.

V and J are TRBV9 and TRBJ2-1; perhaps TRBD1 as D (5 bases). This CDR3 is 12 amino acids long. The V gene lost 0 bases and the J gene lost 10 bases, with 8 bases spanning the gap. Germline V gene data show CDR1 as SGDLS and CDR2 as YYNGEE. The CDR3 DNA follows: TGTGCCAGCAGCGTAGTGGACACCGAGCAGTTCTTC. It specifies CASSVVDTEQFF.

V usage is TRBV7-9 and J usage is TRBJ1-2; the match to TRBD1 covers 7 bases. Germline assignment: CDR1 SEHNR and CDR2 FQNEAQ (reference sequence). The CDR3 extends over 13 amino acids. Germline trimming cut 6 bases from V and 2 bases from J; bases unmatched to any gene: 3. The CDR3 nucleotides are TGTGCCAGCAGTCGGGACAGCAACTATGGCTACACCTTC. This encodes CASSRDSNYGYTF.